The 7 T cell receptor beta chains listed next were all sequenced from one sample in a study of T cells in Graves' hyperthyroidism and ophthalmopathy. TCR beta CDR3 regions were amplified from RNA transcripts. HTBI primers were employed in a first-round RT-PCR of the TCR CDR3. TCRdb independently ran MiXCR on the multiplex PCR reads; one entry per CDR3 protein. The sample has 640,000 or so distinct CDR3 sequences; 12% to 15% are singletons. The sequenced sample was blood. All receptors derive from a woman aged 18-35 years with Graves' ophthalmopathy.

The CDR3 DNA is TGCGCCAGCAGCCAAGACGGATCGGCCCAGTACTTC. Residues: CASSQDGSAQYF. The chain recombines TRBV4-3 with TRBJ2-5, with D unclear. With 0 bases removed from V and 9 bases from J, the gap between germline ends came to 8 bases. This CDR3 contains 12 residues. The germline V gene encodes CDR1 LGHNA and CDR2 YSLEER.

This clonotype was counted many times. This rearrangement joins TRBV13 to TRBJ2-7, with D possibly TRBD1 on 6 matching bases. The germline V gene has CDR1 PRHDT and CDR2 FYEKMQ (reference sequence). Trimming took 3 bases from V and 6 from J, leaving 12 bases between them. The CDR3 sequence is 13 residues long. The CDR3 sequence is CASSFGTFGEQYF. CDR3 nucleotide sequence: TGTGCCAGCAGCTTTGGGACATTTGGCGAGCAGTACTTC. Using reference TRBV13 and TRBJ2-7 for the parts outside the CDR3, the full variable domain is AAGVIQSPRHLIKEKRETATLKCYPIPRHDTVYWYQQGPGQDPQFLISFYEKMQSDKGSIPDRFSAQQFSDYHSELNMSSLELGDSALYFCASSFGTFGEQYFGPGTRLTVT.

This rearrangement joins TRBV6-5 to TRBJ2-7; TRBD2 agrees at 7 bases. V gave up 0 bases and J gave up 1 base; unmatched junction bases: 6. Germline assignment: CDR1 MNHEY and CDR2 SVGAGI. The CDR3 sequence is 16 residues long. CDR3 DNA: TGTGCCAGCAGTTACTCGAGGCTAGCGGCATCCTACGAGCAGTACTTC. This gives the protein CASSYSRLAASYEQYF.

This clonotype was observed many times. This chain links TRBV5-1 with TRBJ2-3; 11 nucleotides match TRBD2. The CDR3 is 16 amino acids. In germline, CDR1 is SGHRS, CDR2 YFSETQ. V trimming: 0 bases; J trimming: 2 bases; junction bases outside the gene matches: 2. The CDR3 sequence is CASSLGLAGPTDTQYF. CDR3 DNA sequence: TGCGCCAGCAGCTTGGGACTAGCGGGACCCACAGATACGCAGTATTTT.

This clonotype occurred a few times. The V and J genes are TRBV5-8 and TRBJ2-7; no definite D call. The V end lost 0 bases, the J end lost 1 base, and 11 bases lay between the germline ends. Germline CDR1 is SGHTS and CDR2 is YDEGEE. This CDR3 is built from 15 residues. The CDR3 DNA reads as TGTGCCAGCAGCTTGGACCCGACGGCATCCTACGAGCAGTACTTC. It codes for CASSLDPTASYEQYF.

This clonotype was recorded at least ten times. In nucleotides, the CDR3 is TGTGCCAGCAGTCTCATCACTAACTATGGCTACACCTTC. It translates to CASSLITNYGYTF. The chain joins TRBV12-3 or TRBV12-4 to TRBJ1-2; no definite D call. The length of the CDR3 is 13 residues. V was cut by 5 bases and J by 0 bases, with 7 bases left in between.

This rearrangement joins TRBV4-2 to TRBJ2-7; unclear D gene. The CDR3 length is 14 residues. Trimming took off 1 base at V and 3 bases at J, with 10 bases between the two ends. Germline assignment: CDR1 LGHNA and CDR2 YNFKEQ. The CDR3 DNA is TGTGCCAGCAGCCAAGTAGCCCCAAACTACGAGCAGTACTTC. Translating gives CASSQVAPNYEQYF.